Shown below are 10 T cell receptor beta chains from a single sample sequenced in a study of Graves' ophthalmopathy and Graves' hyperthyroidism. RNA transcripts served as template for amplifying TCR beta CDR3 sequences. Following a first-round RT-PCR that used HTBI primers, a second-round multiplex PCR was carried out. TCRdb analysed the multiplex PCR reads with MiXCR anew, one entry per CDR3 protein. The sample includes fewer than 600,000 distinct CDR3 sequences, 14% of them seen just once. Sequencing used blood. The receptors originated from a woman between 25 and 40 years old with Graves' ophthalmopathy.

This clonotype was recorded at least ten times. This chain joins TRBV6-5 and TRBJ1-1, with D possibly matching TRBD1 (5 bases). The CDR3 is 15 amino acids. Trimming took off 4 bases at V and 3 bases at J, with 15 bases between the two ends. Germline V CDR1 and CDR2: MNHEY, SVGAGI. CDR3 coding DNA: TGTGCCAGCAGTTCCCTCAACCCGACAGACACTGAAGCTTTCTTT. Its translation: CASSSLNPTDTEAFF.

A few counts support this clonotype. This sequence joins TRBV28 and TRBJ2-7, with TRBD1 as a possible D gene (6 bases). CDR3 size: 13 residues. Looked up from germline, CDR1 is MDHEN and CDR2 is SYDVKM. Trimming shortened V by 6 bases and J by 4 bases, and 13 bases separated the two germline ends. DNA for the CDR3: TGTGCCAGCAGGCCAGACAGGAGATACGAGCAGTACTTC. It codes for CASRPDRRYEQYF.

The table lists this clonotype with many counts. The chain employs TRBV5-1 and TRBJ1-1; TRBD1 might be the D (6 bases). Germline V gene sequence: CDR1 SGHRS, CDR2 YFSETQ. This CDR3 is 14 amino acids long. V was trimmed by 3 bases and J by 3 bases, leaving 12 bases between them. CDR3 coding DNA: TGCGCCAGCAGCTCCCGAGGGGGATACACTGAAGCTTTCTTT. Translated, it gives CASSSRGGYTEAFF.

This clonotype came up many times. The CDR3 DNA sequence: TGTGCCAGCAGCCCACCGACGTGGGAGCTGTTTTTT. Its protein is CASSPPTWELFF. V is TRBV7-8 and J is TRBJ2-2; D not certain. The V gene lost 5 bases and the J gene lost 9 bases, with 10 bases spanning the gap. The CDR3 is made up of 12 amino acids. The germline gives CDR1 SGHVS, CDR2 FQNEAQ.

V usage is TRBV6-5 and J usage is TRBJ2-7; D perhaps matches TRBD2 (6 bases). CDR1 is MNHEY, CDR2 SVGAGI, per germline. Deletions cut 4 bases from V and 5 bases from J, with 12 bases between. The CDR3 is 13 amino acids. For the CDR3, the DNA is TGTGCCAGCAGTTCGGGACTGAGGGACGAGCAGTACTTC. Protein: CASSSGLRDEQYF.

This clonotype was seen many times. The rearrangement joins TRBV12-5 to TRBJ1-1, with D hard to call. Deletions cut 7 bases from V and 7 bases from J, with 10 bases between. Germline loops: CDR1 LGHNT, CDR2 FRNRAP. CDR3 length: 11 residues. This chain's CDR3 is CASDLQLEAFF. The CDR3 DNA reads as TGTGCTAGTGACCTACAGCTTGAAGCTTTCTTT.

This clonotype was seen at least ten times. This sequence joins TRBV18 and TRBJ2-7, with 10 bases matching TRBD1. Trimming cost V 2 bases and J 4 bases; bases outside gene matches: 5. CDR1 is KGHSH, CDR2 LQKENI, per germline. This CDR3 comprises 15 residues. This CDR3 reads CASSPSGQGLYEQYF. The DNA for the CDR3 is TGTGCCAGCTCACCATCGGGACAGGGGTTGTACGAGCAGTACTTC.

This clonotype came up many times. The V and J genes are TRBV7-2 and TRBJ2-2, with 9 bases matching TRBD2. Germline values: CDR1 SGHTA, CDR2 FQGNSA. This CDR3 has 13 residues. The DNA for the CDR3 is TGTGCGGGTAGCGGGGGTTACACCGGGGAGCTGTTTTTT. This encodes CAGSGGYTGELFF.

In its sample, this clonotype was seen many times. V is TRBV28 and J is TRBJ1-1; D remains ambiguous. V gave up 0 bases and J gave up 0 bases, with 11 bases separating them. CDR1 MDHEN and CDR2 SYDVKM come from the germline V gene. The CDR3 loop spans 16 amino acids. For the CDR3, the DNA is TGTGCCAGCAGTTTATGGGGTCCCCGAATGAACACTGAAGCTTTCTTT. It codes for CASSLWGPRMNTEAFF.

This clonotype was counted many times. This chain uses TRBV4-2 with TRBJ2-7; perhaps TRBD2 as D (5 bases). Germline assignment: CDR1 LGHNA and CDR2 YNFKEQ. CDR3 length equals 16 residues. Trimming pared 3 bases from V and 0 bases from J, leaving 15 bases between. The DNA of the CDR3 is TGTGCCAGCAGCCAGGGAGAGGACGCCCGCTCCTACGAGCAGTACTTC. Translated: CASSQGEDARSYEQYF.